This TCR beta chain was sequenced in a study of regulatory T cells after allogeneic stem cell transplantation (dated by TCRdb to 2016 to 2019). Study-wide context: Each patient's group depended on whether acute graft-versus-host disease developed within 100 days after stem cell transplantation. Conventional CD4+ T cells defined as CD4+CD25+/-CD127+ were also sorted and TCR-sequenced for comparison in the study. Fluorescence-activated cell sorting was used to isolate CD4+CD25+CD127- regulatory T cells from patient PBMCs. The regulatory T-cell TCR repertoire after allogeneic stem cell transplantation was compared between patients with and without acute graft-versus-host disease.

What this sample's time point label stands for: 30 days after allogeneic hematopoietic stem cell transplantation. At 30 days after allogeneic hematopoietic stem cell transplantation, peripheral blood mononuclear cells were collected from the patients. What the work shows at the level of the full study, not this receptor alone: No regulatory T-cell clones were found to be shared by all patients, and no significant correlation was observed between sorted cell numbers and the inverse Simpson index. Because the patient sample size was small, the findings needed validation in a larger cohort. Diversity of the conventional CD4+ T-cell repertoire was not significantly different between patients with graft-versus-host disease and patients without graft-versus-host disease. Compared with patients who had graft-versus-host disease, patients without the disease had a regulatory T-cell TCR repertoire that was more focused and less diverse. Top 10 regulatory T-cell clones occupied a significantly larger repertoire share in non-GvHD patients, suggesting expansion of presumably allo-specific protective clones.

Instrument on record: Illumina MiSeq. The SMARTer RACE cDNA Amplification kit was used to reverse transcribe the RNA, and the TCR beta CDR3 region was then amplified. RNA from sorted cells was extracted with the RNeasy Mini Kit. Illumina paired-end sequencing was applied to the TCR beta amplicons. The study's processing was this. MiXCR, VDJtools and the tcR R package were used for TCR repertoire analysis. The inverse Simpson index served to quantify diversity, and clones were sorted into rare, small, medium or expanded bins based on their proportion of the repertoire. In-frame beta chains were kept once TCRdb had trimmed the public reads at Q25 with fastp and called clones with MiXCR. Rows are combined by CDR3 protein, so each entry shows the most common genes and DNA. It is TCRdb's table, rather than the study itself, that gives the V and J calls and clone size. Present in this sample are 4,000 to 5,000 distinct CDR3 sequences, around 97% of which were seen just once. The ten largest clones capture about 40% of the sample.

Turning to this clonotype: Its antigen specificity is not known. The conserved final phenylalanine or tryptophan is absent from the CDR3, which likely points to a read error. It is unclear where the CDR3 begins or ends on the DNA, so no DNA is shown, and the CDR3 is as TCRdb lists it.

Here the sequenced sample was sorted CD4+ T cells from blood (whether regulatory or conventional is not recorded), taken 30 days after allogeneic stem cell transplant. The TCR was taken from a human patient who had an allogeneic stem cell transplant, so the T cells may come from the graft donor.

CDR3 protein: CGSSLLAGSMYEQCS. The sequence links TRBV5-1 to TRBJ2-7; the table gives TRBD2 as D, unverified against the DNA. CDR1 is given as SGHRS and CDR2 as YFSETQ, both from the germline V gene. A total of 15 residues make up the CDR3, ends included.